This T cell receptor beta chain was captured in a study of T cell responses to AZD1222 COVID-19 vaccine. Whole-study findings and limits: Samples come after the peak T cell response, not at day 14.

Libraries were prepared by immunoSEQ multiplex PCR; TCRdb keeps only in-frame clonotypes and omits some of them. The sample has 150,000 to 200,000 clones, around 92% seen once. With 1 base removed from V and 4 bases from J, the gap between germline ends came to 7 bases. This CDR3 is 13 amino acids long. Germline V gene data show CDR1 as MNHNY and CDR2 as SVGAGI (reference sequence). A single count supports this clone. The antigen is undetermined. The chain recombines TRBV6-6 with TRBJ1-1; D not resolved. The clonotype originates from an adult in good health. The sequenced sample was peripheral blood, obtained on day 0 of AZD1222 vaccination. The CDR3 loop is CASSYLGPTEAFF. As DNA, the CDR3 is TGTGCCAGCAGTTACTTAGGACCCACTGAAGCTTTCTTT.